This record looks at one TCR beta chain sequence and its context. In the authors' workflow: For nucleated cells, counts were estimated from reference gene primer amplification. The table came from immunoSEQ multiplex PCR; TCRdb's copy has only in-frame clones and leaves some out. The D gene and trimming were derived from the DNA, and the V and J assignments and clone size from that table. The sample has around 200,000 clones, around 80% seen once. The data stem from a study of blood T cell repertoires in COVID-19. About the research overall: The United States, Italy and Spain provided the acute and convalescent COVID-19 samples. T cells, B-cell-depleted T cells, or PBMCs provided the cDNA or gDNA that served as material.

Sequenced sample: peripheral blood. The receptor's source is a woman of 80 years or more with active or convalescent COVID-19.

The CDR3 sequence: CASRPSGGDTGELFF. The CDR3 nucleotides read TGTGCCAGTAGGCCTAGCGGGGGTGACACCGGGGAGCTGTTTTTT. The chain recombines TRBV19 with TRBJ2-2; 10 bases align to TRBD2. The V gene's germline CDR1 is LNHDA and CDR2 SQIVND (reference sequence). The CDR3 spans 15 residues. With 6 bases clipped from V and 3 bases from J, the junction kept 4 bases outside the gene matches.